Included here is one T cell receptor beta chain sequence, with context. Antigen: not known. In the PCR, 60 Vbeta and 13 Jbeta primers were used. Repertoires were generated with immunoSEQ multiplex PCR, while TCRdb's copy carries only in-frame clones and drops some. The sample comprises about 83,000 clones, about four fifths of which are singletons, and 5.5% to 7.5% rests with the top ten. The data belong to a study of cytomegalovirus exposure and HLA in healthy donors. Germline loops: CDR1 SGHDN, CDR2 FVKESK. The CDR3 contains 13 residues. V lost 6 bases and J lost 6; bases outside the gene matches: 7. Findings of the study overall: An analysis that came later showed most CMV-associated TCR beta chains appearing HLA-restricted.

The chain carries TRBV14 and TRBJ1-1; 7 positions match TRBD1. The clonotype originates from a man between 18 and 35 years old in good health and CMV-seropositive. The sequencing sample was made of PBMCs. The CDR3 reads CASRRTGSPEAFF. Here the CDR3 DNA reads TGTGCCAGCAGACGGACAGGTTCTCCTGAAGCTTTCTTT.